This T cell receptor (beta chain) was found in a study of OX40 agonist ivuxolimab in advanced cancers. Using immunoSEQ multiplex PCR, the repertoire was profiled, and TCRdb retains in-frame clones only, with some absent. The repertoire holds roughly 63,000 clones, with roughly 86% as singletons. Germline values: CDR1 SGHKS, CDR2 YYEKEE (reference sequence). V was clipped by 0 bases and J by 4 bases, with 10 bases between them. The CDR3 spans 14 residues. This material consisted of CD4+ or CD8+ T cells sorted from blood, taken in a trial of the OX40 agonist ivuxolimab. This receptor was identified in an adult with an advanced solid tumor such as melanoma, head and neck, liver or kidney cancer. V gene TRBV5-5 combines with J gene TRBJ1-2; D might be TRBD1 (5 bases). CDR3 protein: CASSLAPGPYGYTF. The CDR3 nucleotides are TGTGCCAGCAGCTTGGCACCAGGGCCCTATGGCTACACCTTC.